This T cell receptor beta chain was sequenced during a study of T-cell reconstitution after alpha-beta-depleted transplantation in children. The library targeted TCRbeta and was prepared with unique molecular identifiers. TCRdb redid the calling of the PCR reads with MiXCR, one entry per CDR3 protein. Among about 210,000 distinct CDR3 sequences, over 15% were seen once, and the ten largest hold roughly two fifths. V was pared by 9 bases and J by 9 bases, with 15 bases between. The CDR3 runs to 12 residues. The germline V gene has CDR1 LNHNV and CDR2 YYDKDF (reference sequence). Sequences were derived from PBMCs, mostly from graft donor cells, sampled 360 days after TCRalphabeta/CD19-depleted stem cell transplant. The chain links TRBV15 to TRBJ2-1, with unresolved D. The receptor was derived from a male patient between 2 and 10 years old who had a stem cell transplant for acute lymphoblastic leukemia, so the T cells may come from the graft donor. CDR3 DNA: TGTGCCACTGCTACGTTGGTCGGTGAGCAGTTCTTC. This gives the protein CATATLVGEQFF.